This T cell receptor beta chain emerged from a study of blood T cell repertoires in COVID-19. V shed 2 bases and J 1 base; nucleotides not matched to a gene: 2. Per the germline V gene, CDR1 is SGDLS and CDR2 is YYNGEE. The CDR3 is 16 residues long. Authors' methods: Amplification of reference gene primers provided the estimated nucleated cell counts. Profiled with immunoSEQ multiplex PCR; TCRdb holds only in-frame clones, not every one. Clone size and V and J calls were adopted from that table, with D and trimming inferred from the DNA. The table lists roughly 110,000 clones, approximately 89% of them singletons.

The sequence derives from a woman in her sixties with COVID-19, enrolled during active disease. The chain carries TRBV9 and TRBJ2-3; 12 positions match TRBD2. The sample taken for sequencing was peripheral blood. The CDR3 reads CASSVRTSGGTDTQYF. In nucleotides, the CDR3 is TGTGCCAGCAGCGTCCGGACTAGCGGGGGCACAGATACGCAGTATTTT.